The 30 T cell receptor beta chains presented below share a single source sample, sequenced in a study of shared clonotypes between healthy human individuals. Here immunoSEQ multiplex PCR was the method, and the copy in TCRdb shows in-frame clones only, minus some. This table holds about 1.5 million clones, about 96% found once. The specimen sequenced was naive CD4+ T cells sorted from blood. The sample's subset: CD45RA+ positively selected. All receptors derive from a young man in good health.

In nucleotides, the CDR3 is TGTGCCACCAGCATCGGCGGCAGAGTTTCCACTGAAGCTTTCTTT. Amino acids: CATSIGGRVSTEAFF. The chain joins TRBV15 to TRBJ1-1; D is unresolved. Germline V lookup: CDR1 LNHNV, CDR2 YYDKDF (reference sequence). CDR3 length: 15 amino acids. Trimming took 4 bases from V and 4 from J, leaving 16 bases between them.

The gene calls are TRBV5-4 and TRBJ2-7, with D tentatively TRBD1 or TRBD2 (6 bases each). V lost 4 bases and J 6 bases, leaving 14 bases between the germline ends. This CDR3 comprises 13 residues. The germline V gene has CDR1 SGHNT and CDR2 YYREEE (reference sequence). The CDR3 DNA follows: TGTGCCAGCAGCGCGGGACACGCGATCGAGCAGTACTTC. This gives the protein CASSAGHAIEQYF.

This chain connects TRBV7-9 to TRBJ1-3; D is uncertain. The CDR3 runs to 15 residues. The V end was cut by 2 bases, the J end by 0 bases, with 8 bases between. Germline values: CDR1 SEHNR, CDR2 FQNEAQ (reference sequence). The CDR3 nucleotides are TGTGCCAGCAGCTTAAACAGAAACTCTGGAAACACCATATATTTT. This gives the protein CASSLNRNSGNTIYF.

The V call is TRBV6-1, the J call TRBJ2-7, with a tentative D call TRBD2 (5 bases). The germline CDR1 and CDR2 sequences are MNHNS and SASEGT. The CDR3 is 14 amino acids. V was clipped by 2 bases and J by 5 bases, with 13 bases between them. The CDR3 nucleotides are TGTGCCAGCAGTGAACTGCGGGCGGTAAACGAGCAGTACTTC. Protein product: CASSELRAVNEQYF.

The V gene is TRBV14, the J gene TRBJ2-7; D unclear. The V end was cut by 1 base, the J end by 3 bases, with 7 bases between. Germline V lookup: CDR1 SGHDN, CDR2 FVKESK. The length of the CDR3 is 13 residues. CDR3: CASSQVSFYEQYF. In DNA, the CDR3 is TGTGCCAGCAGCCAAGTAAGTTTCTACGAGCAGTACTTC.

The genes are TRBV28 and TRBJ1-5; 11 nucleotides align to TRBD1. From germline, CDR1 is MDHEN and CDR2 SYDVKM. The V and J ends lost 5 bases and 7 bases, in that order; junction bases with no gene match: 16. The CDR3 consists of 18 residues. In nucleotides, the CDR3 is TGTGCCAGCAGTCCAAAGATAGGGACAGGGGGTTTTGGGCAGCCCCAGCATTTT. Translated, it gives CASSPKIGTGGFGQPQHF.

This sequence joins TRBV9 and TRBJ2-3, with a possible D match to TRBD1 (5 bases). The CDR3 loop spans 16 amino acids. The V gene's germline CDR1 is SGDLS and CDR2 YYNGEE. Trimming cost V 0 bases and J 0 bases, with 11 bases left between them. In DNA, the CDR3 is TGTGCCAGCAGCGTAGCTCAGGGTTACAGCACAGATACGCAGTATTTT. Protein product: CASSVAQGYSTDTQYF.

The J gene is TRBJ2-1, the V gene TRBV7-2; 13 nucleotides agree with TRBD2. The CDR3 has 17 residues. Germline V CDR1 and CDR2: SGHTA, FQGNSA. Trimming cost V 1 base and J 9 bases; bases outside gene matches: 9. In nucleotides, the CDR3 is TGTGCCAGCAGCTTAGTCCCAACCGGGACTAGCGGGACTGAGCAGTTCTTC. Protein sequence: CASSLVPTGTSGTEQFF.

CDR3 amino acids: CASSLPSGGTDTQYF. In DNA form, the CDR3 reads TGCGCCAGCAGCTTGCCTAGCGGTGGCACAGATACGCAGTATTTT. The genes are TRBV5-1 and TRBJ2-3; 7 bases fit TRBD2. The CDR3 has 15 amino acids. V was clipped by 1 base and J by 1 base; unmatched bases: 3. Germline V CDR1 and CDR2: SGHRS, YFSETQ.

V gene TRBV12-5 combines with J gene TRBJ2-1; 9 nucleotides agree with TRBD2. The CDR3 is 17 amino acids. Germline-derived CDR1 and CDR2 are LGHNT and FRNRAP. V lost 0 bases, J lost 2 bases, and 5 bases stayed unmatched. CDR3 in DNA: TGTGCTAGTGGTTTGGTACTGGCGGGAGGGCCCTACAATGAGCAGTTCTTC. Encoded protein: CASGLVLAGGPYNEQFF.

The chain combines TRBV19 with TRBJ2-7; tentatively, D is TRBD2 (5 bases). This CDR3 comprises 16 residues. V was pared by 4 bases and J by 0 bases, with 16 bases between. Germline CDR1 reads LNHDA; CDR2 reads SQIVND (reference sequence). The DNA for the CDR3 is TGTGCCAGTAGTACCCACCCCGGGATAAGCTCCTACGAGCAGTACTTC. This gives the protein CASSTHPGISSYEQYF.

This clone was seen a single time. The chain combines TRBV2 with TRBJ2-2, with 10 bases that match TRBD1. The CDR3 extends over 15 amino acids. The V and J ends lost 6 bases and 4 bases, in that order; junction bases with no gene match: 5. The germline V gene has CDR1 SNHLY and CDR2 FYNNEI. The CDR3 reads CASRPGTGATGELFF. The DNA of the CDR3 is TGTGCCAGCAGGCCCGGGACAGGGGCCACCGGGGAGCTGTTTTTT. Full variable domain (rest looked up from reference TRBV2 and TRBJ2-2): EPEVTQTPSHQVTQMGQEVILRCVPISNHLYFYWYRQILGQKVEFLVSFYNNEISEKSEIFDDQFSVERPDGSNFTLKIRSTKLEDSAMYFCASRPGTGATGELFFGEGSRLTVL.

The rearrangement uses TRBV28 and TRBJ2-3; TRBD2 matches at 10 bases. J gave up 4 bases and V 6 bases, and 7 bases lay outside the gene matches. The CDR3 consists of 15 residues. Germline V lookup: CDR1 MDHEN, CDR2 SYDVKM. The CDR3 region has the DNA TGTGCCAGCAGCTCTAGCGGGAGTGGTTCAGATACGCAGTATTTT. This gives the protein CASSSSGSGSDTQYF. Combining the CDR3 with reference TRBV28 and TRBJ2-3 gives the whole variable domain DVKVTQSSRYLVKRTGEKVFLECVQDMDHENMFWYRQDPGLGLRLIYFSYDVKMKEKGDIPEGYSVSREKKERFSLILESASTNQTSMYLCASSSSGSGSDTQYFGPGTRLTVL.

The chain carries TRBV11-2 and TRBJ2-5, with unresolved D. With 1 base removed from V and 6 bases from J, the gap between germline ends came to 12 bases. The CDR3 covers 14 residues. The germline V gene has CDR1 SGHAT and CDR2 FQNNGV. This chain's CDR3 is CASSLGDPLQTQYF. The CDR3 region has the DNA TGTGCCAGCAGCTTAGGAGACCCGTTGCAGACCCAGTACTTC.

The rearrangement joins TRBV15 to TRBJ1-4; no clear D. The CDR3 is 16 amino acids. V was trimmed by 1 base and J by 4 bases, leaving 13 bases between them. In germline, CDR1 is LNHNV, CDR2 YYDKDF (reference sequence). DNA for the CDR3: TGTGCCACCAGCAGAGTATTAGAAAGAGTTAATGAAAAACTGTTTTTT. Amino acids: CATSRVLERVNEKLFF.

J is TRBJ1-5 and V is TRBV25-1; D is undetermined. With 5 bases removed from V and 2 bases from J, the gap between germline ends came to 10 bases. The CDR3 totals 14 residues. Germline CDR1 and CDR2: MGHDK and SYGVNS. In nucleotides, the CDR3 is TGTGCCAGCAGTAACCTTGGGGGCAATCAGCCCCAGCATTTT. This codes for CASSNLGGNQPQHF.

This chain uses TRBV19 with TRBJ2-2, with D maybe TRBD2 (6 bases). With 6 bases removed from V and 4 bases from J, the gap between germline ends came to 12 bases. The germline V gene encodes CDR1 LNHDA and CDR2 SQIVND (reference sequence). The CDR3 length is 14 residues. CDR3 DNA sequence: TGTGCCAGTAGCACCGGGACTCGCACCGGGGAGCTGTTTTTT. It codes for CASSTGTRTGELFF.

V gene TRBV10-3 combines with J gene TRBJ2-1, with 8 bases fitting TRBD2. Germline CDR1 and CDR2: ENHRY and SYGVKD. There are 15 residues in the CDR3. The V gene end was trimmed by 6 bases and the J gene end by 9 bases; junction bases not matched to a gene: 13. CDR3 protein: CAISPFKSGSGEQFF. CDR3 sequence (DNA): TGTGCCATCAGCCCCTTCAAAAGCGGGAGTGGTGAGCAGTTCTTC.

This CDR3 reads CASSPVQGKLGNEQFF. CDR3 coding DNA: TGTGCCAGCAGCCCCGTACAGGGTAAATTAGGAAATGAGCAGTTCTTC. The rearrangement joins TRBV11-2 to TRBJ2-1; D may be TRBD1 (6 bases). The germline CDR1 and CDR2 sequences are SGHAT and FQNNGV. The CDR3 has 16 residues. V was clipped by 5 bases and J by 7 bases, with 21 bases between them.

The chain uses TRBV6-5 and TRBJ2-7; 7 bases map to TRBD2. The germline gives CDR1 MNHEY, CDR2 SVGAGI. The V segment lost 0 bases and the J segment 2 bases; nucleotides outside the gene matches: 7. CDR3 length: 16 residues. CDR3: CASSYSRGVAAYEQYF. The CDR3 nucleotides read TGTGCCAGCAGTTACTCTCGGGGGGTAGCGGCCTACGAGCAGTACTTC.

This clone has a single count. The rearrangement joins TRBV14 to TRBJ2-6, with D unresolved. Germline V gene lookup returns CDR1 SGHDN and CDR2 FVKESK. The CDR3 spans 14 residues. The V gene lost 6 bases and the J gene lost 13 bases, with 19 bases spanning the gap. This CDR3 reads CASSQNWLLKVLTF. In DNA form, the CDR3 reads TGTGCCAGCAGTCAAAACTGGCTACTCAAGGTCCTGACTTTC.

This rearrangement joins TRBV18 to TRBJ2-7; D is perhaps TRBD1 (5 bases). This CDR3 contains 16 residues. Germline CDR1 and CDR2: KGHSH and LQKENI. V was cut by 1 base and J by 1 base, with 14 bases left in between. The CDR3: CASSPLGALTSYEQYF. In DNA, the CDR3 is TGTGCCAGCTCACCACTTGGGGCTTTGACATCCTACGAGCAGTACTTC.

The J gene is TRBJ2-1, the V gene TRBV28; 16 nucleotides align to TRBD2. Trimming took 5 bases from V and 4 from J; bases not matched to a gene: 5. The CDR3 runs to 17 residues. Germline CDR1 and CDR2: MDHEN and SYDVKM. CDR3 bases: TGTGCCAGCAGTACACCGGGACTAGCGGGAGGGTACAATGAGCAGTTCTTC. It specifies CASSTPGLAGGYNEQFF.

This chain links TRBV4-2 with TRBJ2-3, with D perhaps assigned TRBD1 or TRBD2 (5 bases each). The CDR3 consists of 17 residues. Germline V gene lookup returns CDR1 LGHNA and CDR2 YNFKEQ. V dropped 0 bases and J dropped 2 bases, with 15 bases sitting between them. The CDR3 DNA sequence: TGTGCCAGCAGCCAAGATTGGGGGTTGGGCTACACAGATACGCAGTATTTT. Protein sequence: CASSQDWGLGYTDTQYF.

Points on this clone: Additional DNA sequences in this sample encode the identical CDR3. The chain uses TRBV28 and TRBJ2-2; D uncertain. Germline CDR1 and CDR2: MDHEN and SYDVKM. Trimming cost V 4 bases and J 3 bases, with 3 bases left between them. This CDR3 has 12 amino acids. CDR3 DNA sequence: TGTGCCAGCAGTTCTTACACCGGGGAGCTGTTTTTT. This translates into CASSSYTGELFF.

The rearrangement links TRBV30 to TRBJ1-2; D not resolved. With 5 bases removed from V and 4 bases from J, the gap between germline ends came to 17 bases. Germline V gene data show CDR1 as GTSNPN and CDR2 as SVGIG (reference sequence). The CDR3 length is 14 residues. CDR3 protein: CAWSTGVVGYGYTF. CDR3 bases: TGTGCCTGGTCTACTGGGGTAGTGGGCTATGGCTACACCTTC.

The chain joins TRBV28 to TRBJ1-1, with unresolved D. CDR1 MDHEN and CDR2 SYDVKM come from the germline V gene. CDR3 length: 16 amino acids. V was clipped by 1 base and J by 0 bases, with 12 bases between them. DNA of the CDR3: TGTGCCAGCAGTTTATTCAGAAGGGCAGTGAACACTGAAGCTTTCTTT. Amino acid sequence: CASSLFRRAVNTEAFF.

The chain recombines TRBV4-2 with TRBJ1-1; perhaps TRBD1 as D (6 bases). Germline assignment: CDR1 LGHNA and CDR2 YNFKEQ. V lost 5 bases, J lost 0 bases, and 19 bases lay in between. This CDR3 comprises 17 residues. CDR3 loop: CASSKGGLAQMNTEAFF. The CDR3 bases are TGTGCCAGCAGCAAAGGGGGTCTAGCACAAATGAACACTGAAGCTTTCTTT.

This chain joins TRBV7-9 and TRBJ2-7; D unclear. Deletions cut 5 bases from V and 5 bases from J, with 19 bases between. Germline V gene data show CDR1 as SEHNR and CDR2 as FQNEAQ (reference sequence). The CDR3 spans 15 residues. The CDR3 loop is CASSTPLGIRNEQYF. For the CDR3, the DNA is TGTGCCAGCAGCACTCCTCTAGGGATAAGGAACGAGCAGTACTTC.

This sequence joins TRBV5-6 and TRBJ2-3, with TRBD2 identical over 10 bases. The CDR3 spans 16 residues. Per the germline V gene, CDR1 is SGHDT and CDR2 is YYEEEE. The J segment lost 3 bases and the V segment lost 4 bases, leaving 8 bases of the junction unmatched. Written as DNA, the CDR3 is TGTGCCAGCAGCCTACTTAAGGGACTAGCGACAGATACGCAGTATTTT. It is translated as CASSLLKGLATDTQYF.